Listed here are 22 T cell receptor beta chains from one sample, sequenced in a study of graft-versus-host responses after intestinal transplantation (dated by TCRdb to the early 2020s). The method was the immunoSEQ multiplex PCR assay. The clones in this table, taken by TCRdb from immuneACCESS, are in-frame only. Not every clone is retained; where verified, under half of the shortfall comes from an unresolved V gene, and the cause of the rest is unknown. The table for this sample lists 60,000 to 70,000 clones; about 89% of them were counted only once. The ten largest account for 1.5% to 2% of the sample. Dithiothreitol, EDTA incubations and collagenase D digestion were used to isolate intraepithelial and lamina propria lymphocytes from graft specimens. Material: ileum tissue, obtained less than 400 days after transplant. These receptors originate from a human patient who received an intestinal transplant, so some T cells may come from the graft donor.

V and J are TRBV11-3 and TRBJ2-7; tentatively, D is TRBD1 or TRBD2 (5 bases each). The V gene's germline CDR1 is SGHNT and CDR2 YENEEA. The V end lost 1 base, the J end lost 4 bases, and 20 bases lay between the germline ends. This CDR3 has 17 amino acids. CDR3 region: CASSLVVPGTPAYEQYF. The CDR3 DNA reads TGTGCCAGCAGCTTAGTAGTTCCCGGGACCCCAGCTTACGAGCAGTACTTC.

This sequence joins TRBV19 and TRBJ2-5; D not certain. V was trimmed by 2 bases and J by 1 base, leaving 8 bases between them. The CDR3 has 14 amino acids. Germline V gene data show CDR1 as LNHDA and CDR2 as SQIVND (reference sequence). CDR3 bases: TGTGCCAGTAGTATATTGGGGTCCCAAGAGACCCAGTACTTC. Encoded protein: CASSILGSQETQYF.

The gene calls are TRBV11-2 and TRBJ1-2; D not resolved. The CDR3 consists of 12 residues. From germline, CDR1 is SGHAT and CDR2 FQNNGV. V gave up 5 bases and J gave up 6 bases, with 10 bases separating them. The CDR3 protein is CASSPPGNGYTF. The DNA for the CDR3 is TGTGCCAGCAGCCCGCCCGGAAATGGCTACACCTTC.

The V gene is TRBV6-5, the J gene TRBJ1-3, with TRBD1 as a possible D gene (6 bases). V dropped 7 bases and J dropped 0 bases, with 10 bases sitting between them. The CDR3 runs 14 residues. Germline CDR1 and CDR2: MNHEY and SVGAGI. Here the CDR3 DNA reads TGTGCCAGCAATCGCAGGGGCTCTGGAAACACCATATATTTT. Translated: CASNRRGSGNTIYF.

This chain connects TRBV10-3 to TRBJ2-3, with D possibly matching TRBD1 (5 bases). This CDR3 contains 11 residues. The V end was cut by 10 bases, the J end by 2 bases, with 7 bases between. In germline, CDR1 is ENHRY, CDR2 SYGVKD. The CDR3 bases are TGTGCCACAGGGAACACAGATACGCAGTATTTT. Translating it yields CATGNTDTQYF.

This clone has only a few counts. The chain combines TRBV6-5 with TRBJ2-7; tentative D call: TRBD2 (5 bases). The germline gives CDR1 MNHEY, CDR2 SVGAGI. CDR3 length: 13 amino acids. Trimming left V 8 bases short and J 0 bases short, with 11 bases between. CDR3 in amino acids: CASQDSYSYEQYF. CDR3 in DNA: TGTGCCAGCCAGGACTCCTACTCCTACGAGCAGTACTTC.

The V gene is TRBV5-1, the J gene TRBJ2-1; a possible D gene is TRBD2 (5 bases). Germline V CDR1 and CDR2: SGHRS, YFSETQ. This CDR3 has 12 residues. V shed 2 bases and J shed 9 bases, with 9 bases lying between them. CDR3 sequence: CASSFSSSEQFF. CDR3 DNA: TGCGCCAGCAGCTTCTCTAGCTCTGAGCAGTTCTTC.

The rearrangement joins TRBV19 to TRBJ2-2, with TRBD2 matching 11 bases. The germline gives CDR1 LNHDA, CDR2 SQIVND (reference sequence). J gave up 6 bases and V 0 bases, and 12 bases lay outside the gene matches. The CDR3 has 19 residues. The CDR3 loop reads CASSIDDVRTSGLAGELFF. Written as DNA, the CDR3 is TGTGCCAGTAGTATAGACGATGTGAGGACTAGCGGGTTGGCCGGGGAGCTGTTTTTT.

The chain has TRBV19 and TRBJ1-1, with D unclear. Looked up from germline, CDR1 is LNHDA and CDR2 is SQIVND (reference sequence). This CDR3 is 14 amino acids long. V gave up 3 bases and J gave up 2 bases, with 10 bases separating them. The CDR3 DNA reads TGTGCCAGTAGTATGGTCAGCATAAACACTGAAGCTTTCTTT. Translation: CASSMVSINTEAFF.

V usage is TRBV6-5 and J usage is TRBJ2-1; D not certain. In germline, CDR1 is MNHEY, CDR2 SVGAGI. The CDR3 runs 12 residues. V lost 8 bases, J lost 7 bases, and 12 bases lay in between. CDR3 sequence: CASERVTNEQFF. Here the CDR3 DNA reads TGTGCCAGCGAGAGAGTAACTAATGAGCAGTTCTTC.

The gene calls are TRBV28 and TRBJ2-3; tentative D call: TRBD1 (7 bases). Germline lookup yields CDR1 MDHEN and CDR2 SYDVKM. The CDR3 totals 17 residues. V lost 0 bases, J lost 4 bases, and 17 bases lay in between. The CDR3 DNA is TGTGCCAGCAGTTTATGGGGGAAAACAGGGGAGGCAGATACGCAGTATTTT. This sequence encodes CASSLWGKTGEADTQYF.

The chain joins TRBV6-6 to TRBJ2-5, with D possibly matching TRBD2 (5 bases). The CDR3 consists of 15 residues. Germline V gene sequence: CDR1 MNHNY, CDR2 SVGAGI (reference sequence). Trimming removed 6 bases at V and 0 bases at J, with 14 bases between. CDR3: CASSDGVGYQETQYF. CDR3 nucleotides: TGTGCCAGCAGCGACGGGGTGGGGTACCAAGAGACCCAGTACTTC.

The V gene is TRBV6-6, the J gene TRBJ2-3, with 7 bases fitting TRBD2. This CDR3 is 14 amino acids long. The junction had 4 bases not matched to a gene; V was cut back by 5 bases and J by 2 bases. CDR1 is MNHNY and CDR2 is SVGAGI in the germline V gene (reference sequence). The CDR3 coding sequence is TGTGCCAGCAGTCCCAGCGGGGTCACAGATACGCAGTATTTT. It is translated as CASSPSGVTDTQYF.

CDR3 coding DNA: TGTGCCATACCGGGGGGTGGCACTGAAGCTTTCTTT. Amino acids: CAIPGGGTEAFF. V and J are TRBV19 and TRBJ1-1, with D possibly being TRBD1 (5 bases). The V and J ends lost 10 bases and 4 bases respectively, with 13 bases between them. The CDR3 sequence is 12 residues long. Germline CDR1 and CDR2: LNHDA and SQIVND (reference sequence). The full variable domain, with the rest looked up from reference TRBV19 and TRBJ1-1, is DGGITQSPKYLFRKEGQNVTLSCEQNLNHDAMYWYRQDPGQGLRLIYYSQIVNDFQKGDIAEGYSVSREKKESFPLTVTSAQKNPTAFYLCAIPGGGTEAFFGQGTRLTVV.

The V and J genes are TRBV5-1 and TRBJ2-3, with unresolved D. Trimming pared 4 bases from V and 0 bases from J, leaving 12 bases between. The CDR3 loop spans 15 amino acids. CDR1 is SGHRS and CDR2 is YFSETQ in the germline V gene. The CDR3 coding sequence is TGCGCCAGCAGCCCATGGGGTGCTAGCACAGATACGCAGTATTTT. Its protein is CASSPWGASTDTQYF.

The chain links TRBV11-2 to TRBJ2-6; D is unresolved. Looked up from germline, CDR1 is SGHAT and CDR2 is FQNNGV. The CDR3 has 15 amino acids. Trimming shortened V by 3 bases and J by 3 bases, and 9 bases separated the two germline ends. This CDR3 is CASSFEVVGANVLTF. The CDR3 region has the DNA TGTGCCAGCAGCTTCGAGGTGGTTGGGGCCAACGTCCTGACTTTC.

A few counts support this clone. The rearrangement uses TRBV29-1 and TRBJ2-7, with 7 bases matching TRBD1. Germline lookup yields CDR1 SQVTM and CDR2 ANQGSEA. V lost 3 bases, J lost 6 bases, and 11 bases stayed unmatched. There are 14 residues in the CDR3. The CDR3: CSVERTGSGGEQYF. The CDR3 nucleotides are TGCAGCGTTGAGAGGACAGGTTCCGGAGGCGAGCAGTACTTC.

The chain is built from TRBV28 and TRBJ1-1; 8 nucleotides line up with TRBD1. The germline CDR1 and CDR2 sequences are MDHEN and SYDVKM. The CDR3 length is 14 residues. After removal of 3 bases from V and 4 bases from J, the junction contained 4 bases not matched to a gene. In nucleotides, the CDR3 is TGTGCCAGCAGTTTGACAGGGGTCCCCACTGAAGCTTTCTTT. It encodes CASSLTGVPTEAFF.

The CDR3 sequence: CASSQGDRGSNQPQHF. The CDR3 DNA reads TGTGCCAGCAGCCAAGGGGACAGGGGGTCAAATCAGCCCCAGCATTTT. The rearrangement links TRBV4-2 to TRBJ1-5; 11 bases fit TRBD1. Germline values: CDR1 LGHNA, CDR2 YNFKEQ. The junction had 3 bases not matched to a gene; V was cut back by 1 base and J by 4 bases. This CDR3 region has 16 residues.

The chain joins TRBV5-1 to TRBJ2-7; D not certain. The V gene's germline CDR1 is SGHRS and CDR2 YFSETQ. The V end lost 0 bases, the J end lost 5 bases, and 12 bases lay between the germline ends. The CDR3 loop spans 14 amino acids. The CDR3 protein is CASSLASSGDEQYF. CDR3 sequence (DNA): TGCGCCAGCAGCTTGGCCAGCTCGGGCGACGAGCAGTACTTC.

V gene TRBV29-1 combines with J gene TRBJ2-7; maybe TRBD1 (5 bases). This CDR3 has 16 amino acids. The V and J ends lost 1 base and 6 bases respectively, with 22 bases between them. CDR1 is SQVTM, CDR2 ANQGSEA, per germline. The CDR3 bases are TGCAGCGTTGAAGCCAGGGTTCGCTACCAACCTGCCGAGCAGTACTTC. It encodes CSVEARVRYQPAEQYF.

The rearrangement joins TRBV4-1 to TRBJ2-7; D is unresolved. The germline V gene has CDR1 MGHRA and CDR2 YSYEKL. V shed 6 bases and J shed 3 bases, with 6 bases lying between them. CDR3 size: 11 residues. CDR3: CASSSNYEQYF. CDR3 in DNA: TGCGCCAGCAGTTCAAACTACGAGCAGTACTTC.